This T cell receptor (beta chain) derives from a study of response to subunit inactivated influenza vaccine. Study-wide results and caveats: Authors suggested few new T cells are recruited by each seasonal influenza vaccination.

Looked up from germline, CDR1 is DFQATT and CDR2 is SNEGSKA (reference sequence). Trimming stripped 2 bases from V and 5 bases from J, with 10 bases between. The length of the CDR3 is 13 residues. TCRdb re-called the RT-PCR reads through MiXCR, storing one row per CDR3 protein. The sample holds 650,000 or so distinct CDR3 sequences; about 15% are singletons and the top ten take 7.6%. With regard to this clonotype: The antigen remains undetermined.

The gene calls are TRBV20-1 and TRBJ1-5; D call uncertain. The origin of this receptor is a man between 50 and 59 years old who received an inactivated influenza vaccine. Specimen: PBMCs from blood, collected 14 days before vaccination. The CDR3 reads CSARSTDYQPQHF. The DNA for the CDR3 is TGCAGTGCTAGATCGACGGATTATCAGCCCCAGCATTTT.